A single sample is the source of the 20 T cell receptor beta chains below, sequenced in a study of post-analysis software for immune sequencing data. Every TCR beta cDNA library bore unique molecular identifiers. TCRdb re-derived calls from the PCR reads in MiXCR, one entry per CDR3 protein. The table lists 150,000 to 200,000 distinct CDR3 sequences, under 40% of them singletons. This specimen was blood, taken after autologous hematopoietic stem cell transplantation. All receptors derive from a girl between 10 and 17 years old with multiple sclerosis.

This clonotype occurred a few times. CDR3 residues: CSVEPYTEAFF. Here the CDR3 DNA reads TGCAGCGTTGAGCCGTACACTGAAGCTTTCTTT. The chain couples TRBV29-1 to TRBJ1-1; unclear D gene. The CDR3 has 11 amino acids. The germline V gene has CDR1 SQVTM and CDR2 ANQGSEA. V was cut by 3 bases and J by 3 bases, with 5 bases left in between.

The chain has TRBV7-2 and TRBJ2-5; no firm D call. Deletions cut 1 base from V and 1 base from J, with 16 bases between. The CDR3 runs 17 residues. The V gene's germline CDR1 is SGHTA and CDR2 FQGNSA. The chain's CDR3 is CASSLVGLGASQETQYF. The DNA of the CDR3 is TGTGCCAGCAGCTTAGTGGGTTTAGGAGCCTCCCAAGAGACCCAGTACTTC.

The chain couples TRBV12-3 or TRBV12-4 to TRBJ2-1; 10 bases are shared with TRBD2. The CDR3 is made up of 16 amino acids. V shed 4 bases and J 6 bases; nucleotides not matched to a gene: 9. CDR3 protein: CASSYYASGSRNEQFF. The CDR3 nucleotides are TGTGCCAGCAGTTATTACGCTAGCGGGAGCCGCAATGAGCAGTTCTTC.

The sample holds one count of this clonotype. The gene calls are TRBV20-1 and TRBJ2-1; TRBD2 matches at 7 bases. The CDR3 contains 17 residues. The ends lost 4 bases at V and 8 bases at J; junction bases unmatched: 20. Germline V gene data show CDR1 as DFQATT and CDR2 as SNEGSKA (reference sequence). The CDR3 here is CSANSPSKGGSLDEQFF. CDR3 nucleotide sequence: TGCAGTGCTAATAGCCCCTCCAAGGGCGGGAGTTTGGATGAGCAGTTCTTC.

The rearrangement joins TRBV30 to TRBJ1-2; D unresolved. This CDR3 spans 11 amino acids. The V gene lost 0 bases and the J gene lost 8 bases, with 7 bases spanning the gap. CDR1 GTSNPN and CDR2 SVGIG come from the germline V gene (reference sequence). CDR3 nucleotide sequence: TGTGCCTGGAGTGTACCGGGGGGCTACACCTTC. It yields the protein CAWSVPGGYTF.

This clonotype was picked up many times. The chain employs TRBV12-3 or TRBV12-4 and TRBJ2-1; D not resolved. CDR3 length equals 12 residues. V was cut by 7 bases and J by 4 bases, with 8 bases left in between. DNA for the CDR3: TGTGCCAGCACTACTTGGTACAATGAGCAGTTCTTC. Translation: CASTTWYNEQFF.

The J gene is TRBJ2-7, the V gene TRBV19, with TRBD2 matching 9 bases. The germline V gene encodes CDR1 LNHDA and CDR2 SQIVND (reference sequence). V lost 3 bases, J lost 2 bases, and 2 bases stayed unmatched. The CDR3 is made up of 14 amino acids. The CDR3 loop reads CASSIASGTYEQYF. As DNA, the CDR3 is TGTGCCAGTAGTATCGCTAGCGGGACCTACGAGCAGTACTTC.

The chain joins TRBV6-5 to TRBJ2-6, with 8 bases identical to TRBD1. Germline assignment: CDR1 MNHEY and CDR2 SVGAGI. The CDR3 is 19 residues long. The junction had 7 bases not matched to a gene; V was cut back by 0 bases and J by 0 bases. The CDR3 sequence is CASSYSNRGAFSGANVLTF. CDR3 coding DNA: TGTGCCAGCAGTTACTCGAACAGGGGGGCATTCTCTGGGGCCAACGTCCTGACTTTC.

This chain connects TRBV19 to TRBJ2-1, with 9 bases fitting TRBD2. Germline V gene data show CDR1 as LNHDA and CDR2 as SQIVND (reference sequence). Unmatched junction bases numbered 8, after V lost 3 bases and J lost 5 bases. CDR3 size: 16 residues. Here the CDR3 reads CASSILLAGLDNEQFF. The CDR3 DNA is TGTGCCAGTAGTATCCTCCTAGCGGGGTTAGACAATGAGCAGTTCTTC.

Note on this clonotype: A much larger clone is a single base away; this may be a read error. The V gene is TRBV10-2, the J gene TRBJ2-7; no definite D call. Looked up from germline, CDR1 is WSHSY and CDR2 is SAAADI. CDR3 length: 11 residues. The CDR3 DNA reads TGCGCCAGCAGTGAGGGCTACAAGCAGTACTTC. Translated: CASSEGYKQYF.

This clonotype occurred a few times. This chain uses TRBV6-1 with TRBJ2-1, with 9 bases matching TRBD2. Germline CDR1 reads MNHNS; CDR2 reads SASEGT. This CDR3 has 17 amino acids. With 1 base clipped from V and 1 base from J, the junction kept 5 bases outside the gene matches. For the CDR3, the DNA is TGTGCCAGCAGTGAAGAGATCCTAGCGGGGTCCTACAATGAGCAGTTCTTC. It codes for CASSEEILAGSYNEQFF.

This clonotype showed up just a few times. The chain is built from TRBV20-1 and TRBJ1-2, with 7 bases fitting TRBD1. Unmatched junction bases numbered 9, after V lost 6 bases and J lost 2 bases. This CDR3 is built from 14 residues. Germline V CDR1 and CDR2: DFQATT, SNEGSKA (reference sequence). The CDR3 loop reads CSAIRTGSNYGYTF. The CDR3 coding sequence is TGCAGTGCCATTCGGACAGGCTCCAACTATGGCTACACCTTC.

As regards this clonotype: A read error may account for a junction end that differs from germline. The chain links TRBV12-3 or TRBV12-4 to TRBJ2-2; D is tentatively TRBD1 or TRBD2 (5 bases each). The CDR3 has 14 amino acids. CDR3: CASNPGLNTGEPFF. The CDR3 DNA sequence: TGTGCCAGCAACCCAGGGCTCAACACCGGGGAGCCGTTTTTT.

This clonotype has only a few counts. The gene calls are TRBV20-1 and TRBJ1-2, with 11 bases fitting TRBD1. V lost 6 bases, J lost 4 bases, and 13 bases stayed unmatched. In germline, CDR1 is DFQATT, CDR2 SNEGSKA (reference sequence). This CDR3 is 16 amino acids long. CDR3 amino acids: CSASDRGHFSLYGYTF. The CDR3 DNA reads TGCAGTGCCTCGGACAGGGGGCACTTTTCTCTCTATGGCTACACCTTC.

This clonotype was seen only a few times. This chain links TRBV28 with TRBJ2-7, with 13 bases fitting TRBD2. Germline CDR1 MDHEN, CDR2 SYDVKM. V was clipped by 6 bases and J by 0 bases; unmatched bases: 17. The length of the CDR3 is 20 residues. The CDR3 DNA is TGTGCCAGCAGCCTCCTGGGGGGAGGACTAGCGGGAGCTTTCTCCTACGAGCAGTACTTC. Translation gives CASSLLGGGLAGAFSYEQYF.

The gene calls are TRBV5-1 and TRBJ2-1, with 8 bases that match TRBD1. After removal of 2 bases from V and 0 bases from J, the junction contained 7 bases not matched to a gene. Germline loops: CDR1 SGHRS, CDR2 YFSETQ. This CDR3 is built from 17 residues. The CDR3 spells CASSFTKTGDSYNEQFF. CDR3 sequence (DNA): TGCGCCAGCAGCTTCACCAAGACAGGGGACTCCTACAATGAGCAGTTCTTC.

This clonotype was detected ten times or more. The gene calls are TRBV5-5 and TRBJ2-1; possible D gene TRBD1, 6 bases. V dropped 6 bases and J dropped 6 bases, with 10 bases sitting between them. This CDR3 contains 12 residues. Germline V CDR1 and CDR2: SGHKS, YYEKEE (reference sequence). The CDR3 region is CASTLDSNEQFF. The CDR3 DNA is TGTGCCAGCACCCTGGACAGCAATGAGCAGTTCTTC.

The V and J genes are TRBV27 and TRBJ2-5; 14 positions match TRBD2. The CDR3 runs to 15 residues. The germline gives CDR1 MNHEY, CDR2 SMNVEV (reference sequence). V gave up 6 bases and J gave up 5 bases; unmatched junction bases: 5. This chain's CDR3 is CASRGLAGARETQYF. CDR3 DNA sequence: TGTGCCAGCAGGGGACTAGCGGGAGCACGGGAGACCCAGTACTTC.

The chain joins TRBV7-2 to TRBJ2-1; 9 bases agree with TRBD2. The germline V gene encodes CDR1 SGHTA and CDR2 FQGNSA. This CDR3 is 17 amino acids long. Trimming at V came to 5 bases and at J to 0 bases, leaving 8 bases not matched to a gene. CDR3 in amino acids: CASSLRLAEASYNEQFF. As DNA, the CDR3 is TGTGCCAGCAGCCTGAGACTAGCGGAGGCCTCCTACAATGAGCAGTTCTTC.

The CDR3, as DNA: TGTGCCAGCAGCCAAAGCGGGCGGGAAGAGACCCAGTACTTC. It specifies CASSQSGREETQYF. The chain carries TRBV3-1 and TRBJ2-5; D may be TRBD2 (6 bases). This CDR3 spans 14 amino acids. CDR1 and CDR2 from the germline V gene are LGHDT and YNNKEL (reference sequence). The V gene lost 2 bases and the J gene lost 3 bases, with 10 bases spanning the gap.